This T cell receptor beta chain was found in a study of T cells after yellow fever vaccination. As for the study in general: SMART-Seq v4 Ultra Low Input served to prepare low-cell-number fractions.

TCRdb re-called the 5' RACE reads with MiXCR, one entry per CDR3 protein. The sample carries approximately 330,000 distinct CDR3 sequences, roughly 4% recorded once. The germline V and J ends were trimmed by 1 base and 1 base, with 7 bases remaining between them. The CDR3 is 14 amino acids. CDR1 and CDR2 (germline): SGHTA, FQGNSA. Study-level points and caveats: The CD4 and CD8 compartments had a small share of their clonotypes in common.

This clonotype appeared many times. The antigen remains undetermined. The chain uses TRBV7-2 and TRBJ2-5; D uncertain. The TCR originated in a man aged 18 to 30 who received the YFV17D yellow fever vaccine. Material: PBMCs, obtained 5 days after the yellow fever booster vaccination. The CDR3 reads CASSLGGSQETQYF. CDR3 DNA sequence: TGTGCCAGCAGCTTAGGAGGAAGCCAAGAGACCCAGTACTTC.